A selection of T cell receptor beta chains follows, all from one sample in a study of beta chain features in type 1 diabetes. Using immunoSEQ multiplex PCR, the repertoire was profiled, and TCRdb retains in-frame clones only, with some absent. Of 150,000 to 200,000 clones in the sample, approximately 8.4% were seen once. The sequenced sample consisted of central memory CD4+ T cells from blood. These receptors all come from a woman between 18 and 30 years old in good health. The CDR3 runs from the conserved cysteine through the conserved F or W. Each record gives: D gene, J gene, clone size, V gene, CDR3 protein, CDR3 DNA. A D gene is named only where the DNA matches it firmly. Size tells how often a clone was seen (once, few, many) or the class of an expanded clone, and some rows leave it out.

D: TRBD2; J: TRBJ2-3; size: few; V: TRBV18; CDR3: CASSPFGTSGDTQYF; DNA: TGTGCCAGCTCACCATTCGGGACTAGCGGAGATACGCAGTATTTT
D: -; J: TRBJ1-1; size: -; V: TRBV2; CDR3: CASTRTRNTEAFF; DNA: TGTGCCAGCACCAGGACAAGGAACACTGAAGCTTTCTTT
D: TRBD1; J: TRBJ1-1; size: -; V: TRBV10-3; CDR3: CAIQDRDISEAFF; DNA: TGTGCCATCCAGGACAGGGATATATCTGAAGCTTTCTTT
D: -; J: TRBJ1-2; size: few; V: TRBV29-1; CDR3: CSVEGQGMDYGYTF; DNA: TGCAGCGTTGAAGGGCAGGGAATGGACTATGGCTACACCTTC
D: TRBD2; J: TRBJ2-5; size: -; V: TRBV6-5; CDR3: CASSFGGGLQETQYF; DNA: TGTGCCAGCAGTTTTGGCGGGGGACTTCAAGAGACCCAGTACTTC
D: -; J: TRBJ1-2; size: -; V: TRBV20-1; CDR3: CSAAQGYGYTF; DNA: TGCAGTGCGGCTCAGGGGTATGGCTACACCTTC
D: TRBD2; J: TRBJ2-1; size: -; V: TRBV5-4; CDR3: CASSPGLAGSYNEQFF; DNA: TGTGCCAGCAGCCCAGGACTAGCGGGCTCCTACAATGAGCAGTTCTTC
D: TRBD1; J: TRBJ2-5; size: -; V: TRBV29-1; CDR3: CSVEGFETGEVKTQYF; DNA: TGCAGCGTTGAAGGTTTCGAGACAGGGGAGGTCAAGACCCAGTACTTC
D: TRBD1; J: TRBJ2-6; size: -; V: TRBV5-1; CDR3: CASTDRTHSGANVLTF; DNA: TGCGCCAGCACGGACAGGACTCACTCTGGGGCCAACGTCCTGACTTTC
D: TRBD1; J: TRBJ2-7; size: -; V: TRBV27; CDR3: CASRAGGGGYEQYF; DNA: TGTGCCAGCAGGGCAGGGGGCGGAGGCTACGAGCAGTACTTC
D: -; J: TRBJ2-5; size: few; V: TRBV5-1; CDR3: CASSLTLAAQETQYF; DNA: TGCGCCAGCAGCTTGACTCTAGCAGCCCAAGAGACCCAGTACTTC
D: -; J: TRBJ2-1; size: few; V: TRBV4-2; CDR3: CASSQEMGQANSYNEQFF; DNA: TGTGCCAGCAGCCAAGAAATGGGGCAGGCGAACTCCTACAATGAGCAGTTCTTC
D: TRBD1; J: TRBJ2-7; size: -; V: TRBV6-6; CDR3: CASNRGAYEQYF; DNA: TGTGCCAGCAACAGGGGGGCTTACGAGCAGTACTTC
D: -; J: TRBJ2-5; size: -; V: TRBV7-2; CDR3: CASSLGASRETQYF; DNA: TGTGCCAGCAGCTTAGGAGCTAGCAGGGAGACCCAGTACTTC
D: TRBD2; J: TRBJ2-2; size: few; V: TRBV27; CDR3: CASSYSGGNTGELFF; DNA: TGTGCCAGCAGTTACAGCGGGGGGAACACCGGGGAGCTGTTTTTT
D: TRBD1; J: TRBJ2-5; size: few; V: TRBV23-1; CDR3: CASSQSIQGRETQYF; DNA: TGCGCCAGCAGTCAATCGATACAGGGGCGAGAGACCCAGTACTTC
D: -; J: TRBJ2-7; size: few; V: TRBV7-3; CDR3: CASSPRQGWYEQYF; DNA: TGTGCCAGCAGCCCCCGGCAGGGCTGGTACGAGCAGTACTTC
D: -; J: TRBJ1-2; size: few; V: TRBV4-3; CDR3: CASSQSGHQSYGYTF; DNA: TGCGCCAGCAGCCAATCGGGACATCAGAGCTATGGCTACACCTTC
D: -; J: TRBJ2-2; size: -; V: TRBV28; CDR3: CASSSTGSAGELFF; DNA: TGTGCCAGCAGTTCAACAGGGTCAGCCGGGGAGCTGTTTTTT
D: TRBD1; J: TRBJ1-3; size: -; V: TRBV7-2; CDR3: CASSPRQGGGNTIYF; DNA: TGTGCCAGCAGCCCCCGACAGGGAGGTGGAAACACCATATATTTT
D: -; J: TRBJ1-1; size: few; V: TRBV15; CDR3: CATSSKGGTEAFF; DNA: TGTGCCACCAGCAGTAAAGGAGGGACTGAAGCTTTCTTT
D: TRBD1; J: TRBJ1-1; size: few; V: TRBV30; CDR3: CAWRSKGAENTEAFF; DNA: TGTGCCTGGAGATCGAAGGGGGCGGAAAACACTGAAGCTTTCTTT
D: TRBD2; J: TRBJ2-5; size: few; V: TRBV6-6; CDR3: CASSPMTSGAETQYF; DNA: TGTGCCAGCAGTCCCATGACTAGCGGGGCAGAGACCCAGTACTTC
D: -; J: TRBJ2-1; size: -; V: TRBV15; CDR3: CATRKLGVNNEQFF; DNA: TGTGCCACCAGGAAGCTCGGTGTGAACAATGAGCAGTTCTTC
D: TRBD2; J: TRBJ2-1; size: -; V: TRBV6-1; CDR3: CASSEMTSGGLDEQFF; DNA: TGTGCCAGCAGTGAAATGACTAGCGGGGGGTTGGATGAGCAGTTCTTC
D: TRBD1; J: TRBJ1-1; size: few; V: TRBV7-3; CDR3: CASSLQGANTEAFF; DNA: TGTGCCAGCAGCTTACAGGGGGCGAACACTGAAGCTTTCTTT
D: TRBD1; J: TRBJ2-5; size: few; V: TRBV29-1; CDR3: CSVDRGRETQYF; DNA: TGCAGCGTGGACAGGGGGCGGGAGACCCAGTACTTC
D: TRBD2; J: TRBJ2-5; size: few; V: TRBV28; CDR3: CASSLSGGGETQYF; DNA: TGTGCCAGCAGTTTATCCGGGGGAGGGGAGACCCAGTACTTC
D: -; J: TRBJ1-2; size: few; V: TRBV5-6; CDR3: CASSLPHSAATREHGYTF; DNA: TGTGCCAGCAGCTTACCCCACTCCGCGGCCACCCGAGAGCATGGCTACACCTTC
D: -; J: TRBJ1-1; size: -; V: TRBV19; CDR3: CASAGMNTEAFF; DNA: TGTGCCAGTGCAGGGATGAACACTGAAGCTTTCTTT
D: -; J: TRBJ2-7; size: few; V: TRBV6-5; CDR3: CASSPGDPHGDEQYF; DNA: TGTGCCAGCAGTCCAGGGGACCCCCATGGAGACGAGCAGTACTTC
D: TRBD1; J: TRBJ1-2; size: few; V: TRBV7-2; CDR3: CASSEGAGYGYTF; DNA: TGTGCCAGCAGTGAGGGGGCGGGCTATGGCTACACCTTC
D: -; J: TRBJ1-2; size: -; V: TRBV27; CDR3: CASSPSSTYGYTF; DNA: TGTGCCAGCAGCCCGTCCTCTACGTATGGCTACACCTTC
D: TRBD1; J: TRBJ2-2; size: -; V: TRBV30; CDR3: CACHQGANTGELFF; DNA: TGTGCCTGCCATCAGGGGGCGAACACCGGGGAGCTGTTTTTT
D: -; J: TRBJ1-5; size: many; V: TRBV4-3; CDR3: CASSQDEGQPQHF; DNA: TGCGCCAGCAGCCAAGACGAGGGTCAGCCCCAGCATTTT
D: TRBD1; J: TRBJ1-6; size: few; V: TRBV15; CDR3: CATSTTGVNSPLHF; DNA: TGTGCCACCAGCACAACAGGGGTCAATTCACCCCTCCACTTT
D: -; J: TRBJ2-3; size: -; V: TRBV7-2; CDR3: CASSPDPGTDTQYF; DNA: TGTGCCAGCAGCCCAGACCCGGGGACAGATACGCAGTATTTT
D: -; J: TRBJ2-5; size: few; V: TRBV7-9; CDR3: CASSFSGRETQYF; DNA: TGTGCCAGCAGCTTTAGCGGACGGGAGACCCAGTACTTC
D: -; J: TRBJ2-3; size: few; V: TRBV6-5; CDR3: CASGPRDTDTQYF; DNA: TGTGCCAGCGGCCCGAGGGACACAGATACGCAGTATTTT
D: TRBD2; J: TRBJ2-5; size: -; V: TRBV7-2; CDR3: CASSPRGLAGGKYQETQYF; DNA: TGTGCCAGCAGCCCCCGGGGACTAGCGGGAGGGAAGTACCAAGAGACCCAGTACTTC
D: TRBD1; J: TRBJ2-5; size: few; V: TRBV5-6; CDR3: CASSLALDRIGETQYF; DNA: TGTGCCAGCAGCTTAGCCCTGGACAGGATTGGAGAGACCCAGTACTTC
D: TRBD1; J: TRBJ2-6; size: -; V: TRBV4-1; CDR3: CASSHLRLQGRGANVLTF; DNA: TGCGCCAGCAGCCACCTACGACTACAGGGGAGAGGGGCCAACGTCCTGACTTTC
D: TRBD1; J: TRBJ2-2; size: few; V: TRBV5-1; CDR3: CASSTQGAAGELFF; DNA: TGCGCCAGCAGCACACAGGGGGCGGCCGGGGAGCTGTTTTTT
D: -; J: TRBJ2-5; size: few; V: TRBV7-8; CDR3: CASSYRTAAQETQYF; DNA: TGTGCCAGCAGTTATCGGACAGCCGCACAAGAGACCCAGTACTTC
D: -; J: TRBJ1-2; size: few; V: TRBV21-1; CDR3: CASSITGEFNYGYTF; DNA: TGTGCCAGCAGCATCACAGGGGAGTTTAACTATGGCTACACCTTC
D: -; J: TRBJ1-2; size: -; V: TRBV30; CDR3: CAWTGYRRGYTF; DNA: TGTGCCTGGACGGGGTATAGGAGGGGCTACACCTTC
D: -; J: TRBJ2-3; size: -; V: TRBV5-6; CDR3: CASSIANELYTQYF; DNA: TGTGCCAGCAGCATCGCCAACGAGCTCTATACGCAGTATTTT